The TCR beta chain under discussion was sequenced for a study of identical twins. This clonotype was counted only a few times. With V trimmed by 4 bases and J by 4 bases, 5 bases remained unmatched. Germline V gene lookup returns CDR1 SGHTA and CDR2 FQGNSA. This CDR3 is built from 15 residues. A template switching step contributed a universal primer site, while unique molecular identifiers were present in the cDNA. TCRdb re-analysed the 5' RACE reads in MiXCR, keeping a single row per CDR3 protein. The profile shows roughly 1.6 million distinct CDR3 sequences, about 31% of them singletons. The chain has TRBV7-2 and TRBJ2-3, with TRBD2 matching over 10 bases. Sample: cord blood. The sequence derives from a newborn girl in good health. CDR3 loop: CASSSSGGGADTQYF. As DNA, the CDR3 is TGTGCCAGCAGCTCTAGCGGGGGCGGCGCAGATACGCAGTATTTT.